This is a list of T cell receptor beta chains from one sample in a study of blood T cell repertoires in COVID-19. TCRdb keeps only in-frame clones here, not all; method: immunoSEQ multiplex PCR. The table includes a few hundred thousand clones, approximately 83% detected once. The sequencing input was peripheral blood. The origin of the receptors is a woman between 50 and 59 years old with acute or convalescent COVID-19. Both conserved end residues are part of each CDR3. The D gene is left open where the match is weak. The size of a clone is reported for some rows only, either as once, few or many, or as a class for expanded clones.

J gene,clone size,V gene,D gene,CDR3 DNA,CDR3 protein
TRBJ2-4,-,TRBV7-2,-,TGTGCCAGCAGCGTCGACCAGGGGTCCGGCATTCAGTACTTC,CASSVDQGSGIQYF
TRBJ1-2,few,TRBV11-2,-,TGTGCCAGCAGCTTTGACAGCACCACTCCATATGGCTACACCTTC,CASSFDSTTPYGYTF
TRBJ2-5,few,TRBV29-1,-,TGCAGCGTCGTTTTTTGGGGAGGAGAGACCCAGTACTTC,CSVVFWGGETQYF
TRBJ1-6,-,TRBV5-1,-,TGCGCCAGCAGCGCCGGATCCCGTCGAGGTTCACCCCTCCACTTT,CASSAGSRRGSPLHF
TRBJ2-5,-,TRBV11-2,-,TGTGCCAGCAGCCGGGGATCCCAAGAGACCCAGTACTTC,CASSRGSQETQYF
TRBJ2-2,-,TRBV6-5,TRBD2,TGTGCCACCAAGCGGGAGGCGAACACCGGGGAGCTGTTTTTT,CATKREANTGELFF
TRBJ1-2,-,TRBV19,-,TGTGCCAGTAGTATCGGGAGTAGAGGCTACACCTTC,CASSIGSRGYTF
TRBJ1-4,-,TRBV5-1,-,TGCGCCAGCAGTCCGGGACTTGGCGAAAAACTGTTTTTT,CASSPGLGEKLFF
TRBJ2-1,-,TRBV5-1,TRBD1,TGCGCCAGCAGCGGGCCTCCGGGACAGGGAATTCCCGAGCAGTTCTTC,CASSGPPGQGIPEQFF
TRBJ2-7,-,TRBV6-2/TRBV6-3,-,TGTGCCAGCAGTTACTCGAGAACGGAGCGCAACCTTTACGAGCAGTACTTC,CASSYSRTERNLYEQYF
TRBJ2-7,-,TRBV5-5,TRBD1,TGTGCCAGCAGCTTGGGGAGCGGGACAGGGGTTAACGAGCAGTACTTC,CASSLGSGTGVNEQYF
TRBJ2-4,-,TRBV7-2,-,TGTGCCAGCAGCTTAGTCACGGGAATAGCCAAAAGCATTCAGTACTTC,CASSLVTGIAKSIQYF
TRBJ1-2,-,TRBV9,-,TGTGCCAGCAGCACCGGGGGTGGCTACACCTTC,CASSTGGGYTF
TRBJ2-7,-,TRBV3-1/TRBV3-2,-,TGTGCCAGCAGCCGTGGGGAACAGGCCACCTACGAGCAGTACTTC,CASSRGEQATYEQYF
TRBJ1-2,-,TRBV28,TRBD1,TGTGCCAGCACCCTAGGGGACAGTTTCTATGGCTACACCTTC,CASTLGDSFYGYTF
TRBJ2-1,-,TRBV5-1,-,TGCGCCAGCAGCTTAACTGTAGCTGGCAATGAGCAGTTCTTC,CASSLTVAGNEQFF
TRBJ1-3,-,TRBV28,-,TGTGCCAGCAGTAATACCCGCCGGGGCACCATATATTTT,CASSNTRRGTIYF
TRBJ2-1,few,TRBV24-1,-,TGTGCCACCAGTGATTTATACTCCTACAATGAGCAGTTCTTC,CATSDLYSYNEQFF
TRBJ2-1,-,TRBV7-2,-,TGTGCCAGCAGCTCCCCCTCTAGCCGGACGTTCAATGAGCAGTTCTTC,CASSSPSSRTFNEQFF
TRBJ1-1,-,TRBV29-1,-,TGCAGCGTTACCAGGGTAGATACTGAAGCTTTCTTT,CSVTRVDTEAFF
TRBJ2-3,-,TRBV3-1/TRBV3-2,-,TGTGCCAGCAGCCATGCGTCCCTCCCCGATACGCAGTATTTT,CASSHASLPDTQYF
TRBJ2-3,-,TRBV19,TRBD2,TGTGCCAGCAATCCGACTAGCGGGGCGTCCGCAGATACGCAGTATTTT,CASNPTSGASADTQYF
TRBJ1-5,-,TRBV19,TRBD1,TGTGCCAGTAGTTCAACATCGACAGGGATCAATCAGCCCCAGCATTTT,CASSSTSTGINQPQHF
TRBJ2-5,-,TRBV6-5,-,TGTGCCAGCAGTTACTCGAGGCAGGGACAAGAGACCCAGTACTTC,CASSYSRQGQETQYF
TRBJ2-1,-,TRBV4-3,-,TGCGCCAGCAGCCAAGAATGGTCAGGGCGCACTGAGCAGTTCTTC,CASSQEWSGRTEQFF
TRBJ1-2,once,TRBV20-1,-,TGCAGTGTGGTAGGGGATGGCTACACCTTC,CSVVGDGYTF
TRBJ2-5,-,TRBV4-2,TRBD2,TGTGCCAGCAGCCAGGGAGGGTGGGAGACCCAGTACTTC,CASSQGGWETQYF
TRBJ1-2,-,TRBV19,-,TGTGCCAGTAGTATAGACAGGGCCTATGGCTACACCTTC,CASSIDRAYGYTF
TRBJ2-3,-,TRBV7-2,-,TGTGCCAGCAGCTTAGCCCTCGGGAGCACAGATACGCAGTATTTT,CASSLALGSTDTQYF
TRBJ2-6,-,TRBV18,TRBD1,TGTGCCAGCTCACCACCGATGGGACAGGGTGTCAACGTCCTGACTTTC,CASSPPMGQGVNVLTF
TRBJ2-2,-,TRBV27,-,TGTGCCAGCAGTTTACACGGGGAGCTGTTTTTT,CASSLHGELFF
TRBJ2-3,-,TRBV4-3,TRBD1,TGCGCCAGCAGCCAAGACGGCGGGACAGGGCATAGCACAGATACGCAGTATTTT,CASSQDGGTGHSTDTQYF
TRBJ2-1,-,TRBV2,TRBD2,TGTGCCAGCATCGGACTAGCGGCCAATGAGCAGTTCTTC,CASIGLAANEQFF
TRBJ1-5,few,TRBV28,-,TGTGCCAGCTCTGGGCCAGCTAGCAATCAGCCCCAGCATTTT,CASSGPASNQPQHF
TRBJ2-1,-,TRBV6-5,TRBD2,TGTGCCAGCAGCCCACTGGGCGGGAGAGGCAATGAGCAGTTCTTC,CASSPLGGRGNEQFF
TRBJ1-6,-,TRBV3-1/TRBV3-2,-,TGTGCCAGCAAACCTCCCAGGGAGGACTCACCCCTCCACTTT,CASKPPREDSPLHF
TRBJ2-5,-,TRBV7-2,TRBD2,TGTGCCAGCAACACCCCAACGGGAGGAGGGACCCAGTACTTC,CASNTPTGGGTQYF
TRBJ2-7,-,TRBV28,-,TGTGCCAGCAGCCCCCCCGGAGAGTACTACGAGCAGTACTTC,CASSPPGEYYEQYF
TRBJ1-2,-,TRBV6-1,TRBD1,TGTGCCAGCAGTGACAGGGGGGACTATGGCTACACCTTC,CASSDRGDYGYTF
TRBJ2-1,-,TRBV18,TRBD1,TGTGCCAGCCTACATGGACAGGGTTTGGATGAGCAGTTCTTC,CASLHGQGLDEQFF
TRBJ2-5,-,TRBV18,-,TGTGCCAGCTCACCACCGGGAAAGGGAGTCACGACCCAGTACTTC,CASSPPGKGVTTQYF
TRBJ1-1,-,TRBV7-2,-,TGTGCCAGCAGCTTAGTGCATGTGGGGGCGAGGAGTAATACTGAAGCTTTCTTT,CASSLVHVGARSNTEAFF
TRBJ1-3,-,TRBV7-3,-,TGTGCCAGCAGCTTAACCGGAGGGGACGAAAACACCATATATTTT,CASSLTGGDENTIYF
TRBJ1-2,-,TRBV9,-,TGTGCCAGCAGCGTCCGCTGGGGGGTCGGCTACACCTTC,CASSVRWGVGYTF
TRBJ2-1,-,TRBV27,TRBD2,TGTGCCAGCAGAGTAGGGGCGGGAGGGTACAATGAGCAGTTCTTC,CASRVGAGGYNEQFF
TRBJ1-1,once,TRBV6-5,-,TGTGCCAGCATTGTAGGACAGCTGAACACTGAAGCTTTCTTT,CASIVGQLNTEAFF
TRBJ1-2,-,TRBV16,-,TGTGCCAGCAGCCAAAGTACAGGCGTAGGGTACACCTTC,CASSQSTGVGYTF
TRBJ2-7,-,TRBV20-1,TRBD2,TGCAGTGCTAGTGTCCTAGCGGACGCCTACGAGCAGTACTTC,CSASVLADAYEQYF